This T cell receptor beta chain comes out of a study of T cell repertoires in cytomegalovirus infection. Study-level information: Indicated by public TCR beta signatures were CMV infection and matching HLA type.

In the case of this clonotype: Its antigen is undetermined.

Germline CDR1 is LNHNV and CDR2 is YYDKDF (reference sequence). This CDR3 is built from 16 residues. After removal of 0 bases from V and 5 bases from J, the junction contained 8 bases not matched to a gene. Each CDR3 protein gets one entry after TCRdb re-called the reads with MiXCR. The data show roughly 990,000 distinct CDR3 sequences, 30% to 40% seen once. Sequences were derived from cultured CD8+ T cells from PBMCs, sampled from culture after CMV antigen stimulation. The receptor comes from a human donor in good health (CMV status not recorded). Some clones in this sample may be carry-over from other donors' samples. The chain employs TRBV15 and TRBJ2-7, with 9 bases that match TRBD1. The CDR3 loop reads CATSREWGTGPDEQYF. DNA for the CDR3: TGTGCCACCAGCAGAGAATGGGGGACAGGGCCTGACGAGCAGTACTTC.